This T cell receptor (beta chain) was profiled in a study of identical twins. Study-level findings and limits: Excess low generation probability was seen in twin-shared out-of-frame alpha sequences.

Germline V CDR1 and CDR2: LGHDT, YNNKEL (reference sequence). The CDR3 totals 14 residues. Trimming took off 4 bases at V and 6 bases at J, with 12 bases between the two ends. There are a few counts of this clonotype. Its antigen is still unknown. TCRdb re-called the 5' RACE reads through MiXCR, storing one row per CDR3 protein. The sample yields around 1.7 million distinct CDR3 sequences, less than 40% seen once. The V and J genes are TRBV3-1 and TRBJ2-2; D is uncertain. Sample: cord blood. This TCR was sampled from a newborn girl in good health. The CDR3 reads CASSRAQTSGELFF. DNA of the CDR3: TGTGCCAGCAGCCGGGCACAAACCTCCGGGGAGCTGTTTTTT.